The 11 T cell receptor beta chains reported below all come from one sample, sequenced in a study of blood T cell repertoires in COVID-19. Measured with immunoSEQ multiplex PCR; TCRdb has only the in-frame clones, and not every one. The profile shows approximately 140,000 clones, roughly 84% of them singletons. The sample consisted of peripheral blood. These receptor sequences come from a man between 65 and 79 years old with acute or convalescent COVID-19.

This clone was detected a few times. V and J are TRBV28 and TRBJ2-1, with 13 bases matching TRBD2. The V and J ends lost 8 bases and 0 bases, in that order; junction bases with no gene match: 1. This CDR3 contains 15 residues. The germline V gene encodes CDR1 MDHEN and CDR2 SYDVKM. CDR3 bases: TGTGCCAGCGGACTAGCGGGAGTCTCCTACAATGAGCAGTTCTTC. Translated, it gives CASGLAGVSYNEQFF.

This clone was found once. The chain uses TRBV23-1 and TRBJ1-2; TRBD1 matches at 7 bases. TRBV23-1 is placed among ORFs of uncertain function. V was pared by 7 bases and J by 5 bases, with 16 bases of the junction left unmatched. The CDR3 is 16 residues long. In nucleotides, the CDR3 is TGCGCCAGCAAGAACCCAAAAGACAGGGTTCGGTATGGCTACACCTTC. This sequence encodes CASKNPKDRVRYGYTF.

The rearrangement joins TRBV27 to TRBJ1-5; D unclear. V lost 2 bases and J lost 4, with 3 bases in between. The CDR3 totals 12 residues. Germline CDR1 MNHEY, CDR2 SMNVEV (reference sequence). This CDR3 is CASSLPNQPQHF. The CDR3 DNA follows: TGTGCCAGCAGTTTACCTAATCAGCCCCAGCATTTT.

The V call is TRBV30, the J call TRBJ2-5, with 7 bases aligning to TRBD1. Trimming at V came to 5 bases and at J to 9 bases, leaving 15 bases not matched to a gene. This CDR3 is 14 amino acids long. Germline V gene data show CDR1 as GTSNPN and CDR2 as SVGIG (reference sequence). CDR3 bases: TGTGCCTGGCAACAGGGGAACCAAGAGATGGCCCAGTACTTC. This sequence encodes CAWQQGNQEMAQYF.

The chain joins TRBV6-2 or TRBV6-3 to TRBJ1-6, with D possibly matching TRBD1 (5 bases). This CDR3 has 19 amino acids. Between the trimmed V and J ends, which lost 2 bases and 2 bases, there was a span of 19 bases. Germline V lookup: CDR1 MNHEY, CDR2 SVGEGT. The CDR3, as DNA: TGTGCCAGCAGTTACCCAGGGAACCCCCCCGTCGCCTATAATTCACCCCTCCACTTT. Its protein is CASSYPGNPPVAYNSPLHF.

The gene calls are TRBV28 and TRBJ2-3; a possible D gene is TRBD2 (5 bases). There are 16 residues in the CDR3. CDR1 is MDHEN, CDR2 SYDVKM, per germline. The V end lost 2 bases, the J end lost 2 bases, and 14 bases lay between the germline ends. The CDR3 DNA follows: TGTGCCAGCAGTTTAGCAGCGAGCGGCCTCACAGATACGCAGTATTTT. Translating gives CASSLAASGLTDTQYF.

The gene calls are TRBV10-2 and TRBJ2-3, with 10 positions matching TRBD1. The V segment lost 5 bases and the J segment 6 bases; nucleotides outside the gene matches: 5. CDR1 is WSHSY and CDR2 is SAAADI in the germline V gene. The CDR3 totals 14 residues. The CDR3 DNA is TGCGCCAGCAGTTCCGACAGGGGGCTGGATACGCAGTATTTT. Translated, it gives CASSSDRGLDTQYF.

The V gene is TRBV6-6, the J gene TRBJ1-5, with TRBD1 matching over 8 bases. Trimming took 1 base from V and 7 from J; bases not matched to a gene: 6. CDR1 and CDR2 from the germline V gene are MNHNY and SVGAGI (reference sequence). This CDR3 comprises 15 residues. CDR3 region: CASSYFQGAGQPQHF. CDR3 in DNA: TGTGCCAGCAGTTACTTTCAGGGGGCTGGACAGCCCCAGCATTTT.

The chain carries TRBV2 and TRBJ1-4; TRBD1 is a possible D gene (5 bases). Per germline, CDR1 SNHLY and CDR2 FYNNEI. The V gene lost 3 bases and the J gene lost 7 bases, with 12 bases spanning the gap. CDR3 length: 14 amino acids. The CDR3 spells CASSDWGDGEKLFF. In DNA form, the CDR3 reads TGTGCCAGCAGTGATTGGGGGGATGGTGAAAAACTGTTTTTT.

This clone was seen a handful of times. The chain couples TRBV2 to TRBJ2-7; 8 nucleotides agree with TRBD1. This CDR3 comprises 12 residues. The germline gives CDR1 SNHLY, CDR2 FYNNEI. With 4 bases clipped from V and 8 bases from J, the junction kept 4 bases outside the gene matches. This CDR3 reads CASSAGGRKQYF. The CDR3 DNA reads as TGTGCCAGCAGTGCAGGGGGCCGCAAGCAGTACTTC.

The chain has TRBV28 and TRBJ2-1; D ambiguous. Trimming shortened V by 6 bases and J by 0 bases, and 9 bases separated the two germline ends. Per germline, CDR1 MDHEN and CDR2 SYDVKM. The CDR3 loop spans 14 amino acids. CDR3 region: CASRGASSYNEQFF. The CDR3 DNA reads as TGTGCCAGCAGAGGAGCGAGCTCCTACAATGAGCAGTTCTTC.